The 29 T cell receptor beta chains reported below all come from one sample, sequenced in a study of T cells in Graves' hyperthyroidism and ophthalmopathy. Amplified TCR beta CDR3 regions came from RNA transcripts. Using the HTBI primer set, a first-round RT-PCR was run on the TCR CDR3. TCRdb passed the multiplex PCR reads through MiXCR, listing each CDR3 protein once. The data contain a few hundred thousand distinct CDR3 sequences, approximately 14% of them singletons. Sample: blood. The source is a woman aged 25 to 45 with Graves' hyperthyroidism.

In its sample, this clonotype was seen a few times. The V and J genes are TRBV20-1 and TRBJ2-7; D perhaps matches TRBD2 (6 bases). Germline lookup yields CDR1 DFQATT and CDR2 SNEGSKA (reference sequence). The CDR3 is 14 amino acids. Trimming left V 0 bases short and J 3 bases short, with 12 bases between. CDR3 DNA sequence: TGCAGTGCTAGAGATGTTCGGCGGGACTACGAGCAGTACTTC. This sequence encodes CSARDVRRDYEQYF.

This clonotype showed up many times. The rearrangement links TRBV7-2 to TRBJ2-7; D uncertain. Germline loops: CDR1 SGHTA, CDR2 FQGNSA. V dropped 2 bases and J dropped 6 bases, with 17 bases sitting between them. The CDR3 has 15 residues. The CDR3 loop is CASSLRPRLRGEQYF. CDR3 nucleotides: TGTGCCAGCAGCTTAAGGCCGAGACTTCGCGGCGAGCAGTACTTC.

This clonotype was counted only a few times. V gene TRBV27 combines with J gene TRBJ1-1, with D uncertain. V was cut by 4 bases and J by 4 bases, with 10 bases left in between. The CDR3 runs to 13 residues. Per the germline V gene, CDR1 is MNHEY and CDR2 is SMNVEV (reference sequence). The CDR3 reads CASSYGPGTEAFF. In nucleotides, the CDR3 is TGTGCCAGCAGTTACGGACCGGGCACTGAAGCTTTCTTT.

This clonotype turned up a few times. The chain has TRBV27 and TRBJ2-5, with D unclear. V gave up 3 bases and J gave up 5 bases, with 10 bases separating them. The germline V gene encodes CDR1 MNHEY and CDR2 SMNVEV (reference sequence). The CDR3 is 13 amino acids. CDR3 nucleotides: TGTGCCAGCAGTTTGGGGTGGCGGGAGACCCAGTACTTC. Its protein is CASSLGWRETQYF.

This clonotype came up many times. The rearrangement joins TRBV30 to TRBJ2-7, with TRBD2 matching 11 bases. The V and J ends lost 1 base and 6 bases, in that order; junction bases with no gene match: 2. The germline V gene has CDR1 GTSNPN and CDR2 SVGIG (reference sequence). The CDR3 spans 13 residues. The CDR3 region is CAWSDGLAGEQYF. CDR3 nucleotides: TGTGCCTGGAGTGATGGACTAGCGGGCGAGCAGTACTTC.

This clonotype was seen repeatedly, ten times or more. The chain employs TRBV27 and TRBJ2-7, with TRBD1 matching over 7 bases. Per the germline V gene, CDR1 is MNHEY and CDR2 is SMNVEV (reference sequence). The CDR3 length is 16 residues. Trimming took 2 bases from V and 0 from J; bases not matched to a gene: 7. As DNA, the CDR3 is TGTGCCAGCAGTTTAGTAGGGACAGAAATCTCCTACGAGCAGTACTTC. Its translation: CASSLVGTEISYEQYF.

This clonotype was detected once. This chain links TRBV7-2 with TRBJ2-7; tentative D call: TRBD1 (6 bases). The CDR3 length is 13 residues. V lost 5 bases and J lost 3, with 11 bases in between. Germline CDR1 and CDR2: SGHTA and FQGNSA. The CDR3 reads CASSGLQGYEQYF. The CDR3 coding sequence is TGTGCCAGCAGCGGCTTACAGGGCTACGAGCAGTACTTC.

Comments on this clonotype: At one of its ends the junction is not consistent with the germline gene, which may arise from a read error. The rearrangement joins TRBV7-7 to TRBJ2-4; 11 positions match TRBD1. Germline V gene sequence: CDR1 SSHAT, CDR2 FNYEAQ (reference sequence). This CDR3 is 21 amino acids long. In DNA form, the CDR3 reads TGTGCTAGCAGCAAGGGACAGGGGGGTTGGACGGACAAATTAGCCAAAAACATTCAGTACTTC. Translated: CASSKGQGGWTDKLAKNIQYF.

This clonotype has at least ten counts. The V call is TRBV20-1, the J call TRBJ2-3; 8 nucleotides agree with TRBD2. Per germline, CDR1 DFQATT and CDR2 SNEGSKA (reference sequence). V gave up 5 bases and J gave up 5 bases; unmatched junction bases: 15. The CDR3 sequence is 16 residues long. The CDR3 reads CSAVRTGTRVRDTQYF. As DNA, the CDR3 is TGCAGTGCTGTGCGAACCGGGACTAGAGTGCGAGATACGCAGTATTTT.

Only a few counts were recorded for this clonotype. The chain joins TRBV30 to TRBJ2-5, with D possibly TRBD1 on 6 matching bases. The V and J ends lost 7 bases and 4 bases respectively, with 13 bases between them. The CDR3 length is 12 residues. Germline V CDR1 and CDR2: GTSNPN, SVGIG (reference sequence). The CDR3, as DNA: TGTGCCTACAGGGAAAGTGGAGAGACCCAGTACTTC. Amino acid sequence: CAYRESGETQYF.

This clonotype was seen at least ten times. The rearrangement uses TRBV27 and TRBJ2-7; TRBD2 aligns across 7 bases. Trimming cost V 7 bases and J 1 base; bases outside gene matches: 7. The germline gives CDR1 MNHEY, CDR2 SMNVEV (reference sequence). This CDR3 spans 14 amino acids. The CDR3 sequence is CASKGRGDSYEQYF. As DNA, the CDR3 is TGTGCCAGCAAGGGACGGGGGGATTCCTACGAGCAGTACTTC.

As for this clonotype: Just one base apart from a much larger clone, this may be a read error. The rearrangement links TRBV6-2 or TRBV6-3 to TRBJ2-7, with D possibly TRBD2 on 6 matching bases. Per the germline V gene, CDR1 is MNHEY and CDR2 is SVGEGT. The CDR3 length is 14 residues. The DNA of the CDR3 is TGTGCCAGCGGTTACTCGCGGGGAAACTACGAGCAGTACTTC. Its protein product is CASGYSRGNYEQYF.

This clonotype was picked up a small number of times. The chain links TRBV10-1 to TRBJ2-2; D is possibly TRBD2 (6 bases). The CDR3 is 13 amino acids. V lost 7 bases, J lost 7 bases, and 13 bases lay in between. The germline CDR1 and CDR2 sequences are WNHNN and SYGVQD (reference sequence). The CDR3 region is CASKAGGSGELFF. CDR3 nucleotides: TGCGCCAGCAAGGCAGGAGGGAGCGGGGAGCTGTTTTTT.

This clonotype was counted many times. V and J are TRBV6-1 and TRBJ1-2; 9 nucleotides line up with TRBD1. The CDR3 is 14 residues long. Germline trimming cut 4 bases from V and 4 bases from J; bases unmatched to any gene: 4. CDR1 and CDR2 from the germline V gene are MNHNS and SASEGT. The CDR3 coding sequence is TGTGCCAGCAGTGCCGCGGACAGGGGCTATGGCTACACCTTC. The encoded protein is CASSAADRGYGYTF.

This clonotype appeared many times. This chain joins TRBV7-2 and TRBJ1-4; a weak D match, TRBD1 (6 bases). The V end lost 2 bases, the J end lost 8 bases, and 9 bases lay between the germline ends. The CDR3 extends over 13 amino acids. Germline CDR1 is SGHTA and CDR2 is FQGNSA. The CDR3 reads CASSLSRGEKLFF. CDR3 in DNA: TGTGCCAGCAGCTTAAGCAGGGGCGAAAAACTGTTTTTT. Drawing the rest from reference TRBV7-2 and TRBJ1-4, the complete variable domain is GAGVSQSPSNKVTEKGKDVELRCDPISGHTALYWYRQSLGQGLEFLIYFQGNSAPDKSGLPSDRFSAERTGGSVSTLTIQRTQQEDSAVYLCASSLSRGEKLFFGSGTQLSVL.

At least ten counts were recorded for this clonotype. This rearrangement joins TRBV20-1 to TRBJ2-3, with 11 bases matching TRBD2. Looked up from germline, CDR1 is DFQATT and CDR2 is SNEGSKA (reference sequence). This CDR3 has 14 residues. J gave up 3 bases and V 4 bases, and 3 bases lay outside the gene matches. CDR3 sequence (DNA): TGCAGTGCTAAGGCTAGCGGGAGGACAGATACGCAGTATTTT. It codes for CSAKASGRTDTQYF.

The rearrangement uses TRBV5-6 and TRBJ1-2; D gene unclear. V dropped 3 bases and J dropped 7 bases, with 13 bases sitting between them. Germline CDR1 and CDR2: SGHDT and YYEEEE. There are 13 residues in the CDR3. CDR3 nucleotide sequence: TGTGCCAGCAGCTCGCCCCCCTTGGTTGGCTACACCTTC. As protein: CASSSPPLVGYTF.

This clonotype was counted ten times or more. CDR3 sequence reads: CASTFVKSGTTEAFF. DNA for the CDR3: TGTGCCAGCACTTTCGTAAAGAGTGGGACCACTGAAGCTTTCTTT. The chain combines TRBV2 with TRBJ1-1, with D possibly being TRBD1 (5 bases). Trimming removed 7 bases at V and 4 bases at J, with 19 bases between. CDR1 and CDR2 from the germline V gene are SNHLY and FYNNEI. CDR3 length equals 15 residues.

In its sample, this clonotype was seen once. The genes are TRBV4-1 and TRBJ2-7; D gene ambiguous. The CDR3 contains 15 residues. Trimming shortened V by 4 bases and J by 0 bases, and 13 bases separated the two germline ends. Germline CDR1 reads MGHRA; CDR2 reads YSYEKL. The CDR3 DNA reads TGCGCCAGCAGCCCCTCCCCACGGAACTCCTACGAGCAGTACTTC. Its translation is CASSPSPRNSYEQYF.

The CDR3 DNA sequence: TGTGCCAGCGGCTCGGGACAGGGAGGGACTGAAGCTTTCTTT. Translated: CASGSGQGGTEAFF. The chain is built from TRBV6-1 and TRBJ1-1; 9 nucleotides line up with TRBD1. The CDR3 sequence is 14 residues long. The germline CDR1 and CDR2 sequences are MNHNS and SASEGT. The V and J ends lost 8 bases and 5 bases, in that order; junction bases with no gene match: 9.

With respect to this clonotype: A read error is possible here, since a much larger clone lies one base away. This chain joins TRBV7-2 and TRBJ2-1; TRBD2 might be the D (6 bases). CDR1 is SGHTA and CDR2 is FQGNSA in the germline V gene. Trimming left V 2 bases short and J 5 bases short, with 16 bases between. This CDR3 has 16 residues. The CDR3 bases are TGTGCCAGCAGCTTACTGGGGCTAGCGAGAGACAATGAGCAGTTCTTC. Its protein product is CASSLLGLARDNEQFF.

This clonotype was seen many times. The chain couples TRBV20-1 to TRBJ2-7, with D perhaps TRBD2 (5 bases). The CDR3 runs 13 residues. From germline, CDR1 is DFQATT and CDR2 SNEGSKA (reference sequence). V shed 3 bases and J shed 0 bases, with 9 bases lying between them. As DNA, the CDR3 is TGCAGTGCTAGGGAGCGGAACTCCTACGAGCAGTACTTC. Protein product: CSARERNSYEQYF.

This clonotype has more than one count but fewer than ten. The rearrangement links TRBV3-1 to TRBJ2-1; 8 bases are shared with TRBD2. V was clipped by 3 bases and J by 5 bases; unmatched bases: 21. Per the germline V gene, CDR1 is LGHDT and CDR2 is YNNKEL (reference sequence). The CDR3 is made up of 20 amino acids. The CDR3 loop reads CASSHRGGWGETSAHNEQFF. In nucleotides, the CDR3 is TGTGCCAGCAGCCACCGCGGCGGGTGGGGCGAGACTAGCGCACACAATGAGCAGTTCTTC.

In this sample, this clonotype turned up a few times. V and J are TRBV6-6 and TRBJ1-5, with D possibly TRBD1 on 6 matching bases. This CDR3 contains 15 residues. V was shortened by 2 bases and J by 6 bases, with 14 bases between the two germline ends. CDR1 and CDR2 (germline): MNHNY, SVGAGI (reference sequence). The CDR3 region is CASSYGRGTSQPQHF. The CDR3 DNA follows: TGTGCCAGCAGTTACGGCAGGGGAACGAGTCAGCCCCAGCATTTT.

This clonotype was seen repeatedly, ten times or more. The rearrangement joins TRBV18 to TRBJ1-1; 7 bases agree with TRBD1. The V gene's germline CDR1 is KGHSH and CDR2 LQKENI. V shed 8 bases, J shed 0 bases, and the junction held 9 bases outside the gene matches. The CDR3 has 15 amino acids. As DNA, the CDR3 is TGTGCCAGCCATGGACAGGAGATAATGAACACTGAAGCTTTCTTT. Its protein is CASHGQEIMNTEAFF. Drawing the rest from reference TRBV18 and TRBJ1-1, the complete variable domain is NAGVMQNPRHLVRRRGQEARLRCSPMKGHSHVYWYRQLPEEGLKFMVYLQKENIIDESGMPKERFSAEFPKEGPSILRIQQVVRGDSAAYFCASHGQEIMNTEAFFGQGTRLTVV.

In this sample, this clonotype turned up many times. This chain links TRBV3-1 with TRBJ2-3; D unclear. Germline assignment: CDR1 LGHDT and CDR2 YNNKEL (reference sequence). CDR3 length: 15 amino acids. V lost 1 base to trimming and J lost 4 bases, with 12 bases between them. The CDR3 spells CASSQGFLVADTQYF. The CDR3 DNA reads TGTGCCAGCAGCCAAGGTTTTTTGGTAGCAGATACGCAGTATTTT.

This clonotype was seen at least ten times. The rearrangement joins TRBV7-3 to TRBJ1-1; perhaps TRBD1 as D (6 bases). The V gene lost 5 bases and the J gene lost 0 bases, with 13 bases spanning the gap. This CDR3 has 15 amino acids. Germline lookup yields CDR1 SGHTA and CDR2 FQGTGA. The CDR3 loop is CASSPTGGMNTEAFF. The CDR3 DNA reads TGTGCCAGCAGCCCGACCGGGGGCATGAACACTGAAGCTTTCTTT.

The genes are TRBV5-4 and TRBJ2-3; 11 nucleotides agree with TRBD2. CDR3 size: 16 residues. Germline trimming cut 4 bases from V and 2 bases from J; bases unmatched to any gene: 6. Germline V CDR1 and CDR2: SGHNT, YYREEE (reference sequence). CDR3 DNA: TGTGCCAGCAGCCCGGGACTAGCGGAGGACACAGATACGCAGTATTTT. Its translation: CASSPGLAEDTDTQYF. Full variable domain (missing parts from reference TRBV5-4 and TRBJ2-3): ETGVTQSPTHLIKTRGQQVTLRCSSQSGHNTVSWYQQALGQGPQFIFQYYREEENGRGNFPPRFSGLQFPNYSSELNVNALELDDSALYLCASSPGLAEDTDTQYFGPGTRLTVL.

This clonotype was detected only a few times. The rearrangement links TRBV5-1 to TRBJ2-7; possibly TRBD1 for D (6 bases). Germline assignment: CDR1 SGHRS and CDR2 YFSETQ. This CDR3 contains 16 residues. Trimming took 4 bases from V and 4 from J, leaving 21 bases between them. CDR3: CASSPTWGLRLYEQYF. DNA for the CDR3: TGCGCCAGCAGCCCGACGTGGGGGCTTCGATTATACGAGCAGTACTTC.